Listed below are T cell receptor beta chains from one sample, sequenced in a study of blood T cell repertoires in COVID-19. The repertoire was sequenced with immunoSEQ multiplex PCR; TCRdb's copy has only in-frame clones and lacks some. The sample has 50,000 to 70,000 clones, 60% to 85% seen once. Sequencing used peripheral blood. These receptors were taken from a man aged 55 to 70 with acute or convalescent COVID-19. CDR3s leave out the opening cysteine and the closing phenylalanine or tryptophan. The D gene is left open where the match is weak.

J,V,D,CDR3
TRBJ2-1,TRBV4-1,.,ASKTRQYNEQF
TRBJ2-3,TRBV7-9,TRBD2,ASSFLAGGEDTQY
TRBJ2-3,TRBV24-1,TRBD1,ATSDPGTGDTDTQY
TRBJ2-3,TRBV21-1,.,ASSRLGLTDTQY
TRBJ2-2,TRBV19,TRBD1,ASRGWDSELF
TRBJ2-1,TRBV7-7,.,ASSLGGSYNEQF
TRBJ2-2,TRBV19,TRBD1,ASSTPGQVTGELF
TRBJ2-7,TRBV9,.,ASSVEPNSYEQY
TRBJ1-1,TRBV30,TRBD1,AWHRGDTEAF
TRBJ2-3,TRBV5-1,TRBD2,ASSFPIAGGPTDTQY
TRBJ1-2,TRBV30,TRBD1,AWSSLPGQGDYGYT
TRBJ2-3,TRBV2,.,ASSDSGTDTQY
TRBJ1-5,TRBV12-2,.,ASRLGDRNNQPQH
TRBJ1-1,TRBV25-1,TRBD1,ASSDLTGRTEAF
TRBJ1-2,TRBV7-2,.,ASSSPGYGYT
TRBJ2-3,TRBV24-1,TRBD1,ATSDLPTGQGSTDTQY
TRBJ1-5,TRBV24-1,.,ATSEGSGFDQPQH
TRBJ1-1,TRBV27,.,ASSEQGWTEAF
TRBJ2-1,TRBV7-9,.,ASSIEYSEQF
TRBJ1-5,TRBV28,TRBD1,ASSRGQDLLNQPQH
TRBJ2-5,TRBV6-5,TRBD2,ASRPAGGGETQY
TRBJ2-5,TRBV5-4,.,ASSFGVNQETQY
TRBJ1-2,TRBV2,TRBD1,ASREGTGGVYGYT
TRBJ2-2,TRBV5-1,TRBD2,ASSLTSANTGELF
TRBJ1-2,TRBV5-1,.,ASSLVAGANYGYT
TRBJ2-7,TRBV11-2,.,ASSLDRVPSYEQY
TRBJ1-1,TRBV5-6,.,ASSLAGMNTEAF
TRBJ2-3,TRBV5-1,.,ASTGEFACTDTQY
TRBJ1-6,TRBV5-1,.,ASSLAQGQSPLH
TRBJ2-7,TRBV11-3,.,ASSLGTKDEQY
TRBJ2-3,TRBV30,.,AWSVPGHTTDTQY
TRBJ2-3,TRBV27,.,ATRTEQGTDTQY